These T cell receptor beta chains were read from a single sample in a study of OX40 agonist ivuxolimab in advanced cancers. The data were produced by immunoSEQ multiplex PCR, yet TCRdb's version contains in-frame clones alone and is incomplete. The sample consists of 90,000 to 130,000 clones, 85% to 95% of them appearing once. Sequences were derived from CD4+ or CD8+ T cells sorted from blood, sampled in a trial of the OX40 agonist ivuxolimab. The origin of the receptors is an adult with an advanced solid tumor such as melanoma, head and neck, liver or kidney cancer. Both conserved end residues are part of each CDR3. The order of the fields is D gene, clone size, V gene, J gene, CDR3 DNA, CDR3 protein. A D gene is named only where the DNA matches it firmly. Where a row states a size, it is once, few, many or the class of an expanded clone; other rows omit it.

NA	NA	TRBV7-8	TRBJ1-6	TGTGCCAGCAGCTTAGTCCTGTATAATTCACCCCTCCACTTT	CASSLVLYNSPLHF
NA	once	TRBV5-5	TRBJ1-2	TGTGCCAGCAGCTTGGGGCAGGCCAGCTATGGCTACACCTTC	CASSLGQASYGYTF
TRBD1	NA	TRBV6-6	TRBJ2-7	TGTGCCAGCAGTGACGGACAGGGGACCTACGAGCAGTACTTC	CASSDGQGTYEQYF
NA	NA	TRBV2	TRBJ1-5	TGTGCCAGCAGTGACTTCCAGGGTGGGGGACAGCCCCAGCATTTT	CASSDFQGGGQPQHF
NA	few	TRBV30	TRBJ1-1	TGTGCCTGGAGAATGGAGGGGGAGGCTTTCTTT	CAWRMEGEAFF
NA	NA	TRBV7-7	TRBJ2-6	TGTGCTAGCAGCAACTCTCGGGTAGCTGGGGCCAACGTCCTGACTTTC	CASSNSRVAGANVLTF
NA	NA	TRBV19	TRBJ1-1	TGTGCGACACAAAAAGGGAAGTCGGTCACTGAAGCTTTCTTT	CATQKGKSVTEAFF
TRBD2	NA	TRBV5-6	TRBJ2-1	TGTGCCAGCAGTCAACTGGGACTAGCCCCCAATGAGCAGTTCTTC	CASSQLGLAPNEQFF
TRBD1	NA	TRBV6-6	TRBJ1-2	TGTGCCACCTCAGGACAGGGGGATGACTATGGCTACACCTTC	CATSGQGDDYGYTF
TRBD1	NA	TRBV30	TRBJ2-5	TGTGCCTGGAGTATTGGACAGGGTATCAAGGTCATGGAGACCCAGTACTTC	CAWSIGQGIKVMETQYF
TRBD2	NA	TRBV11-3	TRBJ2-7	TGTGCCAGCAGCACCTCTAGCGGTGTCTTCTACGAGCAGTACTTC	CASSTSSGVFYEQYF
TRBD2	NA	TRBV13	TRBJ2-5	TGTGCCAGCAGCCAGGGGACTAGCGGGATCCAAGAGACCCAGTACTTC	CASSQGTSGIQETQYF
TRBD1	NA	TRBV5-1	TRBJ2-3	TGCGCCAGCAGCCCCGGCGGGGGGACAGGGGCCACAGATACGCAGTATTTT	CASSPGGGTGATDTQYF
NA	NA	TRBV6-5	TRBJ2-5	TGTGCCAGCAGTTCCCAGTTGTACCAAGAGACCCAGTACTTC	CASSSQLYQETQYF
NA	NA	TRBV12-2	TRBJ2-1	TGTGCAAGTCGCCTAAAGGACAGCAACAATGAGCAGTTCTTC	CASRLKDSNNEQFF
NA	NA	TRBV7-9	TRBJ2-3	TGTGCCAGCAGTTCTCTTCAGGGTAGGGGCACAGATACGCAGTATTTT	CASSSLQGRGTDTQYF
NA	NA	TRBV5-8	TRBJ1-6	TGTGCCAGCAGGGAGGGACGGGGTAATTCACCCCTCCACTTT	CASREGRGNSPLHF
NA	NA	TRBV19	TRBJ2-7	TGTGCCAGTAGTACGCCACCTGCGGGGGACACCTACGAGCAGTACTTC	CASSTPPAGDTYEQYF
NA	NA	TRBV18	TRBJ1-1	TGTGCCAGCTCAAGCAAAGAGGGAACTGAAGCTTTCTTT	CASSSKEGTEAFF
NA	NA	TRBV7-2	TRBJ2-1	TGTGCCAGCAGCTTAGACCCCGGCTTTGAGCAGTTCTTC	CASSLDPGFEQFF
NA	NA	TRBV30	TRBJ2-5	TGTGCCTGGAGGGGGGGTCGGCAAGAGACCCAGTACTTC	CAWRGGRQETQYF
NA	NA	TRBV7-9	TRBJ2-3	TGTGCCAGCAGCTTAGTTGGATCGCTGACAGATACGCAGTATTTT	CASSLVGSLTDTQYF
NA	once	TRBV20-1	TRBJ2-1	TGCAGTGCTCATAGGAACAATGAGCAGTTCTTC	CSAHRNNEQFF
NA	NA	TRBV4-1	TRBJ1-5	TGCGCCAGCAGCCAAGATATTTGGGGGGCAGGTCAGCCCCAGCATTTT	CASSQDIWGAGQPQHF
TRBD2	once	TRBV30	TRBJ2-1	TGTGCCAGCGGGGCGAGGTTGGGCAATGAGCAGTTCTTC	CASGARLGNEQFF
NA	NA	TRBV10-3	TRBJ2-1	TGTGCCATCAGTGAGTCGGCAAATGAGCAGTTCTTC	CAISESANEQFF
NA	NA	TRBV4-1	TRBJ1-1	TGCGCCAGCAGCCGGTCGGAAGGGGGAAACACTGAAGCTTTCTTT	CASSRSEGGNTEAFF
NA	NA	TRBV18	TRBJ1-4	TGTGCCAGCTCACCACCAGGGGAGAATGAAAAACTGTTTTTT	CASSPPGENEKLFF
NA	NA	TRBV19	TRBJ1-5	TGTGCCAGTAGTATAGGGGTGCGGGGGAAAGTGGGCTATAGCAATCAGCCCCAGCATTTT	CASSIGVRGKVGYSNQPQHF
NA	NA	TRBV19	TRBJ1-4	TGTGCCAGTAGTGGGGAAGCGGTGTATGAAAAACTGTTTTTT	CASSGEAVYEKLFF
NA	NA	TRBV5-6	TRBJ1-6	TGTGCCAGCAGCTTGGGCCAGATTAATTCACCCCTCCACTTT	CASSLGQINSPLHF
TRBD2	NA	TRBV2	TRBJ2-5	TGTGCCAGCACCCGGAGCGGGAGTGAGACCCAGTACTTC	CASTRSGSETQYF
NA	NA	TRBV10-3	TRBJ1-2	TGTGCCCCAAGGGGGGGCAGCGCTAACTATGGCTACACCTTC	CAPRGGSANYGYTF
TRBD2	NA	TRBV5-1	TRBJ2-2	TGCGCCAGCAGCTTGGCCCTGGTAGCGGGCGGGAACACCGGGGAGCTGTTTTTT	CASSLALVAGGNTGELFF
NA	NA	TRBV7-2	TRBJ1-2	TGTGCCAGCAGCTTAGCCAAAGCCGGGGGGCGGAATGGCTACACCTTC	CASSLAKAGGRNGYTF
NA	few	TRBV18	TRBJ2-7	TGTGCCAGCTCACCACAGTCCAGCTCCTACGAGCAGTACTTC	CASSPQSSSYEQYF
TRBD2	NA	TRBV5-1	TRBJ2-7	TGCGCCAGCAGCCTACGGACTAGCGGGAGGGCCATCTGGACCGAGCAGTACTTC	CASSLRTSGRAIWTEQYF
TRBD1	NA	TRBV6-5	TRBJ1-2	TGTGCCAGCAGTACCTTACAGGGGAACTATGGCTACACCTTC	CASSTLQGNYGYTF
NA	once	TRBV4-1	TRBJ1-6	TGCGCCAGCAGCCAAGTCAGGGGCTGGTCCTATAATTCACCCCTCCACTTT	CASSQVRGWSYNSPLHF